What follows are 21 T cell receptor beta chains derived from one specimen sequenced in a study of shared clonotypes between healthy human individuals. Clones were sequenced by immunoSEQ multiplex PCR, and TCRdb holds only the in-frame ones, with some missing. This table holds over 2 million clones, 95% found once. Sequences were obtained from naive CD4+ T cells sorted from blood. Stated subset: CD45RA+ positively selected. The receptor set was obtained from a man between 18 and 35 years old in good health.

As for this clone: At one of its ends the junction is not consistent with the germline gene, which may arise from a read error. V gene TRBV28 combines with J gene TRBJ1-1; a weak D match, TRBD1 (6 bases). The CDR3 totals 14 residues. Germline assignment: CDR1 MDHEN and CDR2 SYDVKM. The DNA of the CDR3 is TGCGCCGGACGGGTAGGGGGTACGAACACTGAAGCTTTCTTT. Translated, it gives CAGRVGGTNTEAFF.

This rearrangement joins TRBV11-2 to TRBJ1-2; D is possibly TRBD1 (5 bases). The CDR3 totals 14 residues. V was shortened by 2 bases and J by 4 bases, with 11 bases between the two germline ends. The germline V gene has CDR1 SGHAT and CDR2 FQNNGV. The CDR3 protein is CASSLNRPIYGYTF. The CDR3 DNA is TGTGCCAGCAGCTTAAACAGGCCGATCTATGGCTACACCTTC.

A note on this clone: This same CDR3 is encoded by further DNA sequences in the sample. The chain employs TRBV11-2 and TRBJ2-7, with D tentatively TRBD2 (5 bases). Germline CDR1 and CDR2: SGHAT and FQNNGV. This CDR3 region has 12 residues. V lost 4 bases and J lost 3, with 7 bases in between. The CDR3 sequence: CASSSGLYEQYF. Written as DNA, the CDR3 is TGTGCCAGCAGCTCCGGACTCTACGAGCAGTACTTC.

The CDR3 region is CASSRSRDTQYF. In DNA, the CDR3 is TGTGCCAGCAGCCGTTCTCGAGATACGCAGTATTTT. The chain employs TRBV4-2 and TRBJ2-3, with D hard to call. The CDR3 runs to 12 residues. The V gene's germline CDR1 is LGHNA and CDR2 YNFKEQ. V lost 4 bases and J lost 5, with 7 bases in between.

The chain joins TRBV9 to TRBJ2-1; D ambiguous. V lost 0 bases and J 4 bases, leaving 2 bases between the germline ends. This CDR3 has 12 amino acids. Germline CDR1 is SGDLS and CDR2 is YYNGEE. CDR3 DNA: TGTGCCAGCAGCGTAGCTTACAATGAGCAGTTCTTC. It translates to CASSVAYNEQFF.

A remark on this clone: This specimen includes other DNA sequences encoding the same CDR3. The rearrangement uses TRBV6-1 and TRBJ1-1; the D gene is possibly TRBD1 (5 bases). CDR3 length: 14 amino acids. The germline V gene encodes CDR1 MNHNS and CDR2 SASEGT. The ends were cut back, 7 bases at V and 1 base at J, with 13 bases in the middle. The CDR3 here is CASTVTGANTEAFF. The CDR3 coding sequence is TGTGCCAGCACCGTCACAGGAGCGAACACTGAAGCTTTCTTT.

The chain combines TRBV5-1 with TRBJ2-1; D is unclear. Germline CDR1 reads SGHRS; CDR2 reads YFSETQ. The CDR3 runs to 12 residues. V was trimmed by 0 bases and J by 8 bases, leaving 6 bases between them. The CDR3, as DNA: TGCGCCAGCAGCTTGGAAAGGTATGAGCAGTTCTTC. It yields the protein CASSLERYEQFF.

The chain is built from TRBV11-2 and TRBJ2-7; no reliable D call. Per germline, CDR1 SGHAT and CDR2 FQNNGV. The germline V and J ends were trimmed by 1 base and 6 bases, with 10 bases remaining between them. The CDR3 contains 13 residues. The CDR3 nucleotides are TGTGCCAGCAGCTTAGGTGTGGATCTCGAGCAGTACTTC. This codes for CASSLGVDLEQYF. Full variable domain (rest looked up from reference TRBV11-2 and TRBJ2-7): EAGVAQSPRYKIIEKRQSVAFWCNPISGHATLYWYQQILGQGPKLLIQFQNNGVVDDSQLPKDRFSAERLKGVDSTLKIQPAKLEDSAVYLCASSLGVDLEQYFGPGTRLTVT.

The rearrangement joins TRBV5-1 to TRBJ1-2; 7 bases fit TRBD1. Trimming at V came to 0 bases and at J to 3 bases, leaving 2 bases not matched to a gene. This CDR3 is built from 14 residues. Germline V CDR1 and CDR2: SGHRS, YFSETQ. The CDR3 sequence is CASSLGDSHYGYTF. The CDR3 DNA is TGCGCCAGCAGCTTGGGGGACAGTCACTATGGCTACACCTTC.

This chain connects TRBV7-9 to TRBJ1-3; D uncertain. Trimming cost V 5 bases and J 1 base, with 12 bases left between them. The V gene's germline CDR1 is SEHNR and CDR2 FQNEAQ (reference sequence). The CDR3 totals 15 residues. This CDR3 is CASSAHSASGNTIYF. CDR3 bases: TGTGCCAGCAGCGCGCATTCTGCATCTGGAAACACCATATATTTT.

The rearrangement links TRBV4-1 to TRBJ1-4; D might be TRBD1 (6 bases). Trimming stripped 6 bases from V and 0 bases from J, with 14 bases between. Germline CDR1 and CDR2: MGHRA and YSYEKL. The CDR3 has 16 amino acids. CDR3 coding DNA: TGCGCCAGCAGGCAACTTCGGACAGCAACTAATGAAAAACTGTTTTTT. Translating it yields CASRQLRTATNEKLFF.

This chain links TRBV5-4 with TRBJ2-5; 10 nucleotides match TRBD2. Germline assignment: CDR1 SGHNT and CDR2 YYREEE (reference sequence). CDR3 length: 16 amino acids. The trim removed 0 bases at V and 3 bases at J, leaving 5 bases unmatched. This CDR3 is CASSLVGLAVKETQYF. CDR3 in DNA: TGTGCCAGCAGCTTGGTAGGACTAGCGGTTAAAGAGACCCAGTACTTC.

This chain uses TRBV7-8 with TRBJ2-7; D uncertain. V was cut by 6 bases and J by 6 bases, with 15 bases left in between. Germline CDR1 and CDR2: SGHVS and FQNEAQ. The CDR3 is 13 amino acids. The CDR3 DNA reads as TGTGCCAGCAGTCTTAGGGCGCGACTCGAGCAGTACTTC. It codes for CASSLRARLEQYF. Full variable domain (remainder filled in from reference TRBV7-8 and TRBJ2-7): GAGVSQSPRYKVAKRGQDVALRCDPISGHVSLFWYQQALGQGPEFLTYFQNEAQLDKSGLPSDRFFAERPEGSVSTLKIQRTQQEDSAVYLCASSLRARLEQYFGPGTRLTVT.

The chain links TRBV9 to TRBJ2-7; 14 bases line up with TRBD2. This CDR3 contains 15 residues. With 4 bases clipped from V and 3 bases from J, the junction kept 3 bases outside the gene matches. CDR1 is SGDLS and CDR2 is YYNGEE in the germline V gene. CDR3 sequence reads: CASSRGLAGDYEQYF. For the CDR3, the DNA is TGTGCCAGCAGCAGGGGACTAGCGGGGGACTACGAGCAGTACTTC.

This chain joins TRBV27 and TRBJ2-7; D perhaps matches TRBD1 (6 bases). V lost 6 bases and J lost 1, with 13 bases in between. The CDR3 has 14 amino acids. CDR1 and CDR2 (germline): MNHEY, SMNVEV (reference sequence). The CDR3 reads CASRQGTLSYEQYF. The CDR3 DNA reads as TGTGCCAGCAGACAGGGAACCTTATCCTACGAGCAGTACTTC.

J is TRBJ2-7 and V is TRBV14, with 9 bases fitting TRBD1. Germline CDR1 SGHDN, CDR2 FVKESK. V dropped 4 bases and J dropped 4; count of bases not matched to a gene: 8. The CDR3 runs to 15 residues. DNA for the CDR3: TGTGCCAGCAGCCCCACCGGACAGGGGTCTTACGAGCAGTACTTC. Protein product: CASSPTGQGSYEQYF. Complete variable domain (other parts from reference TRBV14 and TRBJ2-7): EAGVTQFPSHSVIEKGQTVTLRCDPISGHDNLYWYRRVMGKEIKFLLHFVKESKQDESGMPNNRFLAERTGGTYSTLKVQPAELEDSGVYFCASSPTGQGSYEQYFGPGTRLTVT.

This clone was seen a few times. The CDR3 coding sequence is TGTGCCAGTAGTATCGCAGGGGTTGGAACAGATACGCAGTATTTT. Translated, it gives CASSIAGVGTDTQYF. The rearrangement uses TRBV19 and TRBJ2-3, with D possibly matching TRBD1 (6 bases). Per the germline V gene, CDR1 is LNHDA and CDR2 is SQIVND (reference sequence). V was clipped by 3 bases and J by 3 bases, with 13 bases between them. The CDR3 is 15 amino acids. Variable domain in full (rest from reference TRBV19 and TRBJ2-3): DGGITQSPKYLFRKEGQNVTLSCEQNLNHDAMYWYRQDPGQGLRLIYYSQIVNDFQKGDIAEGYSVSREKKESFPLTVTSAQKNPTAFYLCASSIAGVGTDTQYFGPGTRLTVL.

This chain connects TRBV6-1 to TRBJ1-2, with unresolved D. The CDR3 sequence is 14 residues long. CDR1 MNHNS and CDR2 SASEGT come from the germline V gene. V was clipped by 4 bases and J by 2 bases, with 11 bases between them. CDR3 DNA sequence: TGTGCCAGCAGTGGATTCACAGAAAACTATGGCTACACCTTC. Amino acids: CASSGFTENYGYTF.

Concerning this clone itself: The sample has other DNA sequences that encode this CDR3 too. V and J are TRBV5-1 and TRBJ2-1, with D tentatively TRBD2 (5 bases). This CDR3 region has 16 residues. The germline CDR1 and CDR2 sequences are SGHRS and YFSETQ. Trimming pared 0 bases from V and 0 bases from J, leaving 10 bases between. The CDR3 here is CASSLGAGSSYNEQFF. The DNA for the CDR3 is TGCGCCAGCAGCTTGGGGGCGGGTAGCTCCTACAATGAGCAGTTCTTC.

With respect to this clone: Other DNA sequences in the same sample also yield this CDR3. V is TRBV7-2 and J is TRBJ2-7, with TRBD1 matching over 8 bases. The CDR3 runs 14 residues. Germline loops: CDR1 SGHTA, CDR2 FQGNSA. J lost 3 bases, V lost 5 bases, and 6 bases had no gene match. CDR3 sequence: CASSNGQGRYEQYF. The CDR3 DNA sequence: TGTGCCAGCAGCAATGGACAGGGTCGCTACGAGCAGTACTTC.

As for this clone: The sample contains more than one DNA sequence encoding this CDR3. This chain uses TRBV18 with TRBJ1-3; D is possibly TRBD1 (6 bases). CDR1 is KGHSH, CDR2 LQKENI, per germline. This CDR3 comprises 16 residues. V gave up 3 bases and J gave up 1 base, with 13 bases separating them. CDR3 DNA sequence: TGTGCCAGCTCACCGCCGGGACATTCATCTGGAAACACCATATATTTT. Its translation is CASSPPGHSSGNTIYF.